The 22 T cell receptor beta chains listed next were all sequenced from one sample in a study of blood T cell repertoires in COVID-19. The table came from immunoSEQ multiplex PCR; TCRdb's copy has only in-frame clones and leaves some out. The sample shows 55,000 to 80,000 clones, over 80% of them seen only once. Sequenced input: peripheral blood. The source of these receptors is an elderly woman with acute or convalescent COVID-19.

The chain's CDR3 is CAWSLRFNEQFF. In DNA form, the CDR3 reads TGTGCCTGGAGTCTACGATTCAATGAGCAGTTCTTC. This chain joins TRBV30 and TRBJ2-1; D uncertain. There are 12 residues in the CDR3. V dropped 2 bases and J dropped 6 bases, with 8 bases sitting between them. Germline V gene sequence: CDR1 GTSNPN, CDR2 SVGIG (reference sequence).

The chain couples TRBV21-1 to TRBJ1-5; TRBD1 reflects the table's D call only, with no check against the DNA. TRBV21-1 is marked as a pseudogene. The CDR3 has 13 residues. The CDR3 loop reads CASQRTGGRPQHF. As DNA, the CDR3 is TGTGCCAGCCAAAGGACAGGGGGTCGCCCCCAGCATTTT.

The chain is built from TRBV5-6 and TRBJ2-5; TRBD2 matches at 10 bases. The germline gives CDR1 SGHDT, CDR2 YYEEEE. Trimming at V came to 2 bases and at J to 5 bases, leaving 3 bases not matched to a gene. The CDR3 runs to 14 residues. CDR3 sequence (DNA): TGTGCCAGCAGCTTTGGGACTAGCGAGGAGACCCAGTACTTC. Translation gives CASSFGTSEETQYF.

This chain connects TRBV3-1 (or the pseudogene TRBV3-2) to TRBJ2-1; no firm D call. Germline CDR1 is LGHDT and CDR2 is YNNKEL (reference sequence). The CDR3 is 14 amino acids. Trimming removed 1 base from V and 10 bases from J, with 14 bases in between. CDR3 DNA: TGTGCCAGCAGCCAAGGCCTATTTTCGCGGGAGCAGTTCTTC. Translation gives CASSQGLFSREQFF.

Here the CDR3 reads CASSFQGAALVTNEKLFF. Here the CDR3 DNA reads TGCGCCAGCAGCTTTCAAGGGGCCGCTCTGGTGACTAATGAAAAACTGTTTTTT. The V and J genes are TRBV5-1 and TRBJ1-4; TRBD1 might be the D (5 bases). This CDR3 region has 18 residues. Germline CDR1 reads SGHRS; CDR2 reads YFSETQ. Trimming took 2 bases from V and 2 from J, leaving 19 bases between them.

This clone was observed a few times. The chain joins TRBV12-3 or TRBV12-4 to TRBJ2-7; maybe TRBD2 (5 bases). The V end was cut by 7 bases, the J end by 3 bases, with 7 bases between. The CDR3 sequence is 11 residues long. The CDR3 loop is CASTRGYEQYF. The DNA for the CDR3 is TGTGCCAGCACCCGGGGCTACGAGCAGTACTTC.

The chain uses TRBV4-1 and TRBJ1-4, with TRBD1 identical over 9 bases. After removal of 0 bases from V and 4 bases from J, the junction contained 3 bases not matched to a gene. CDR1 MGHRA and CDR2 YSYEKL come from the germline V gene. This CDR3 is 16 amino acids long. The CDR3 reads CASSQDTGQGNEKLFF. The CDR3 coding sequence is TGCGCCAGCAGCCAAGATACGGGACAGGGTAATGAAAAACTGTTTTTT.

This chain links TRBV2 with TRBJ1-2; perhaps TRBD1 as D (5 bases). V lost 6 bases and J lost 4, with 9 bases in between. Per the germline V gene, CDR1 is SNHLY and CDR2 is FYNNEI. The CDR3 has 12 amino acids. The CDR3 is CASRRDPYGYTF. In DNA form, the CDR3 reads TGTGCCAGCAGGCGGGACCCCTATGGCTACACCTTC.

The genes are TRBV5-1 and TRBJ2-1; 12 nucleotides line up with TRBD2. The CDR3 has 15 residues. J lost 5 bases, V lost 0 bases, and 0 bases had no gene match. Germline values: CDR1 SGHRS, CDR2 YFSETQ. As DNA, the CDR3 is TGCGCCAGCAGCTTGGGACTAGCGGGGGACAATGAGCAGTTCTTC. It codes for CASSLGLAGDNEQFF.

The chain carries TRBV19 and TRBJ2-1, with a weak D call TRBD2 (6 bases). The CDR3 runs 15 residues. Trimming stripped 3 bases from V and 7 bases from J, with 16 bases between. Looked up from germline, CDR1 is LNHDA and CDR2 is SQIVND (reference sequence). CDR3 residues: CASSMSRLGGNEQFF. The DNA of the CDR3 is TGTGCCAGTAGTATGAGTAGGCTAGGAGGGAATGAGCAGTTCTTC.

Details on this clone: Mismatch with germline at one junction end may stem from a read error. The V gene is TRBV7-7, the J gene TRBJ2-1; the match to TRBD1 covers 8 bases. The CDR3 loop spans 15 amino acids. From germline, CDR1 is SSHAT and CDR2 FNYEAQ (reference sequence). DNA for the CDR3: TGTGCTAGCAGCGACAGGGGAGACTCCTACAATGAGCAGTTCTTC. The encoded protein is CASSDRGDSYNEQFF.

The J gene is TRBJ2-7, the V gene TRBV3-1 (or the pseudogene TRBV3-2), with unresolved D. The germline gives CDR1 LGHDT, CDR2 YNNKEL (reference sequence). The CDR3 extends over 13 amino acids. Trimming pared 1 base from V and 5 bases from J, leaving 9 bases between. The CDR3 coding sequence is TGTGCCAGCAGCCAAGCTGAGGTCGACGAGCAGTACTTC. Protein product: CASSQAEVDEQYF.

CDR3 coding DNA: TGTGCCAGTGGGGCTATGATGTATGGCTACACCTTC. Its protein product is CASGAMMYGYTF. J is TRBJ1-2 and V is TRBV2, with D possibly being TRBD1 (5 bases). V was cut by 9 bases and J by 5 bases, with 13 bases left in between. CDR1 and CDR2 (germline): SNHLY, FYNNEI. The CDR3 has 12 residues.

The chain recombines TRBV7-8 with TRBJ1-2; 7 nucleotides line up with TRBD1. The V segment lost 1 base and the J segment 5 bases; nucleotides outside the gene matches: 13. There are 17 residues in the CDR3. From germline, CDR1 is SGHVS and CDR2 FQNEAQ. The CDR3 sequence is CASSLDWDRPLLYGYTF. As DNA, the CDR3 is TGTGCCAGCAGCTTAGATTGGGACAGACCTCTCCTTTATGGCTACACCTTC.

This chain links TRBV9 with TRBJ2-3; D is possibly TRBD2 (6 bases). The V end was cut by 0 bases, the J end by 4 bases, with 18 bases between. This CDR3 region has 17 residues. Germline V gene sequence: CDR1 SGDLS, CDR2 YYNGEE. The CDR3 nucleotides are TGTGCCAGCAGCGTAGAGGTTGGAGGGGCCGGGGCAGATACGCAGTATTTT. It codes for CASSVEVGGAGADTQYF.

V usage is TRBV6-5 and J usage is TRBJ2-1, with TRBD2 matching 10 bases. Per the germline V gene, CDR1 is MNHEY and CDR2 is SVGAGI. The CDR3 is 14 amino acids. Trimming cost V 11 bases and J 4 bases; bases outside gene matches: 8. The chain's CDR3 is CASQSGGVYNEQFF. The CDR3 DNA reads as TGTGCCTCGCAAAGCGGGGGGGTATACAATGAGCAGTTCTTC.

This chain links TRBV7-8 with TRBJ1-5; 11 bases are shared with TRBD1. The trim removed 5 bases at V and 2 bases at J, leaving 8 bases unmatched. Germline V CDR1 and CDR2: SGHVS, FQNEAQ. This CDR3 is 17 amino acids long. In nucleotides, the CDR3 is TGTGCCAGCAGCCGAGGACAGGGGGCGGGTGGCAATCAGCCCCAGCATTTT. It translates to CASSRGQGAGGNQPQHF.

Points on this clone: Other DNA sequences in this sample translate to the same CDR3. The chain couples TRBV18 to TRBJ2-1; no reliable D call. CDR3 length equals 13 residues. V shed 6 bases and J shed 0 bases, with 6 bases lying between them. The V gene's germline CDR1 is KGHSH and CDR2 LQKENI. The CDR3 bases are TGTGCCAGCTCCCCGAGCTCCTACAATGAGCAGTTCTTC. Encoded protein: CASSPSSYNEQFF.

The chain links TRBV12-3 or TRBV12-4 to TRBJ1-1; possible D gene TRBD1, 5 bases. Deletions cut 5 bases from V and 8 bases from J, with 15 bases between. This CDR3 has 13 residues. The CDR3 bases are TGTGCCAGCAGTCCAGGGCGGTACCCGGAAGCTTTCTTT. Its translation is CASSPGRYPEAFF.

This clone has only one observation. This chain connects TRBV19 to TRBJ2-2, with D maybe TRBD2 (6 bases). The CDR3 has 17 residues. V was trimmed by 0 bases and J by 7 bases, leaving 18 bases between them. Germline lookup yields CDR1 LNHDA and CDR2 SQIVND (reference sequence). CDR3 DNA sequence: TGTGCCAGTAGTATAGATCGCGCGGGGCGTACGGACGGGGAGCTGTTTTTT. Protein sequence: CASSIDRAGRTDGELFF.

The V call is TRBV5-6, the J call TRBJ2-1; 16 bases agree with TRBD2. Trimming cost V 4 bases and J 10 bases; bases outside gene matches: 5. Germline V gene lookup returns CDR1 SGHDT and CDR2 YYEEEE. The CDR3 is 15 residues long. CDR3 amino acids: CASSPGTSGRDEQFF. In nucleotides, the CDR3 is TGTGCCAGCAGCCCCGGGACTAGCGGGAGGGACGAGCAGTTCTTC.

This clone was found a few times. The rearrangement links TRBV15 to TRBJ2-3; TRBD2 matches at 10 bases. This CDR3 contains 17 residues. Germline values: CDR1 LNHNV, CDR2 YYDKDF (reference sequence). J was trimmed by 3 bases and V by 1 base; bases with no gene match: 7. CDR3 bases: TGTGCCACCAGCAGAGTGGCGCTAGCGGGAGCGACAGATACGCAGTATTTT. It translates to CATSRVALAGATDTQYF. Combining the CDR3 with reference TRBV15 and TRBJ2-3 gives the whole variable domain DAMVIQNPRYQVTQFGKPVTLSCSQTLNHNVMYWYQQKSSQAPKLLFHYYDKDFNNEADTPDNFQSRRPNTSFCFLDIRSPGLGDTAMYLCATSRVALAGATDTQYFGPGTRLTVL.